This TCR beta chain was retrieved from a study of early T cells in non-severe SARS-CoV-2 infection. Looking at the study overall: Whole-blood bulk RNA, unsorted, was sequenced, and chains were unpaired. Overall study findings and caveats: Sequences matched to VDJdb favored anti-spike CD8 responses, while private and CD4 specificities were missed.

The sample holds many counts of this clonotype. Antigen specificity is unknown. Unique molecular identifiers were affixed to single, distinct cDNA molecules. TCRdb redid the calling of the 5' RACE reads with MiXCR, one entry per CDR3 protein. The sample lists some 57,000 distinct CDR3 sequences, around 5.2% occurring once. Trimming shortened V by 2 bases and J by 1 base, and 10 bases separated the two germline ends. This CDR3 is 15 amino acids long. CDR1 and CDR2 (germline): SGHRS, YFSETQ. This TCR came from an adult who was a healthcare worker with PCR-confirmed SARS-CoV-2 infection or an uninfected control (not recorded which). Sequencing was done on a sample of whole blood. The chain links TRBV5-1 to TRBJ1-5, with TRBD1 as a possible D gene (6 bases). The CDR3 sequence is CASSLEGGSNQPQHF. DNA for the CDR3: TGCGCCAGCAGCTTAGAAGGGGGAAGCAATCAGCCCCAGCATTTT.